The TCR beta chain under discussion was sequenced for a study of blood T cell repertoires in COVID-19 (dated by TCRdb to 2018 to 2021). In the study overall: Samples covering the acute and convalescent phases of COVID-19 were provided by collaborators in the United States, Italy and Spain. The material from the prospective study consisted of cDNA or gDNA derived from T cells, B-cell-depleted T cells, or PBMCs. The dataset comprised deeply sampled blood TCRbeta repertoires from subjects exposed to, actively infected with, or recovered from COVID-19. The repertoires were released in a freely available public database meant as a resource for research on the immune response to SARS-CoV-2. Samples came from the ongoing ImmuneRACE study (first 160 participants) plus 1,254 subjects from 6 global collaborators. A de-identified subject ID, COVID-19 status, age in years and sex were almost always included in the sample metadata. Where available, HLA class I and class II types were taken from metadata supplied by the sample provider and were not determined by assay-based typing. Broader findings and caveats from the paper: Clinical and demographic metadata were provided uncurated, with the amount varying by source and participant.

TCRbeta CDR3 regions were amplified from genomic DNA using the immunoSEQ Assay, a bias-controlled multiplex PCR. On the authors' methods: The number of nucleated cells in each sample was estimated from the amplification of reference gene primers within the assay. To quantify the absolute abundance of each unique TCRbeta CDR3 rearrangement, sequence reads were collapsed and filtered. For each sample, productive Simpson clonality was calculated as the square root of Simpson's diversity index over productive rearrangements. The table was pulled from immuneACCESS by TCRdb, which kept in-frame rearrangements only. Such tables lose some clones; where checked, under half of the loss comes from unresolved V genes, and the rest has no known cause. From that table come the V and J calls and clone size; the DNA was used to work out D and trimming. The sample table shows 110,000 or so clones, and roughly three quarters are seen once. The ten most abundant clones make up 7.9% of the sample.

Between the V and J ends, shortened by 1 base and 1 base respectively, the junction contains 4 bases. Spanning cysteine to phenylalanine, the CDR3 consists of 13 amino acids. The only DNA kept is the CDR3, 39 bases in frame from the first base. As encoded in the germline V gene, CDR1 is SGHAT while CDR2 is FQNNGV. Collaborating institutions collected whole blood in K2EDTA tubes following their own protocols. For TCRbeta analysis, collaborators shipped samples in one of three forms: frozen whole blood, isolated PBMCs, or DNA extracted from either of those sample types. As to this clone: No cognate antigen has been identified for it. No base qualities exist here, and no much larger clone lies one base off it.

This TCR came from a human donor in a cohort sampled during active COVID-19. The specimen was peripheral blood. This receptor chain uses TRBV11-2 and TRBJ1-1; no D segment can be confidently identified. The CDR3: CASSLVRNTEAFF. The sequenced DNA: TGTGCCAGCAGCTTAGTTCGGAACACTGAAGCTTTCTTT.